One sample yielded the 29 T cell receptor beta chains listed below, sequenced in a study of T cells in Graves' hyperthyroidism and ophthalmopathy. Researchers took RNA transcripts and amplified the TCR beta CDR3 regions from them. The study used the HTBI primer set for a first-round RT-PCR of the TCR CDR3. TCRdb re-derived calls from the multiplex PCR reads in MiXCR, one entry per CDR3 protein. The data hold hundreds of thousands of distinct CDR3 sequences, with less than 15% observed a single time. The material sequenced was blood. These receptors originate from a woman aged 18-35 years with Graves' hyperthyroidism.

This clonotype came up a few times. The rearrangement joins TRBV5-8 to TRBJ2-2; D gene ambiguous. This CDR3 region has 15 residues. V was shortened by 0 bases and J by 6 bases, with 12 bases between the two germline ends. Germline CDR1 is SGHTS and CDR2 is YDEGEE. This CDR3 is CASSLGYGIAGELFF. CDR3 nucleotides: TGTGCCAGCAGCTTGGGGTATGGGATCGCCGGGGAGCTGTTTTTT. Full variable domain (rest looked up from reference TRBV5-8 and TRBJ2-2): EAGVTQSPTHLIKTRGQQATLRCSPISGHTSVYWYQQALGLGLQFLLWYDEGEERNRGNFPPRFSGRQFPNYSSELNVNALELEDSALYLCASSLGYGIAGELFFGEGSRLTVL.

The rearrangement links TRBV14 to TRBJ2-5, with TRBD2 matching over 11 bases. Germline V lookup: CDR1 SGHDN, CDR2 FVKESK. The CDR3 sequence is 17 residues long. The ends lost 1 base at V and 4 bases at J; junction bases unmatched: 8. Here the CDR3 DNA reads TGTGCCAGCAGCCAAGGTGCTAGCGGGGGGAGAGGAGAGACCCAGTACTTC. Its protein is CASSQGASGGRGETQYF.

The sample holds many counts of this clonotype. The chain recombines TRBV27 with TRBJ2-2; TRBD2 matches 10 bases. V gave up 5 bases and J gave up 3 bases; unmatched junction bases: 6. Germline V CDR1 and CDR2: MNHEY, SMNVEV (reference sequence). This CDR3 comprises 16 residues. Written as DNA, the CDR3 is TGTGCCAGCAGTCCAGGACTAGCGGACCACACCGGGGAGCTGTTTTTT. It yields the protein CASSPGLADHTGELFF.

The CDR3 DNA reads as TGTGCCATCAGTGAAGACAGCACAGATACGCAGTATTTT. Amino acid sequence: CAISEDSTDTQYF. The chain joins TRBV10-3 to TRBJ2-3; D is unresolved. Germline V lookup: CDR1 ENHRY, CDR2 SYGVKD. The germline V and J ends were trimmed by 3 bases and 0 bases, with 4 bases remaining between them. This CDR3 is 13 amino acids long.

Ten or more counts support this clonotype. The J gene is TRBJ2-2, the V gene TRBV11-2; no reliable D call. CDR3 length: 14 amino acids. CDR1 and CDR2 from the germline V gene are SGHAT and FQNNGV. The V end was cut by 1 base, the J end by 6 bases, with 9 bases between. CDR3 in amino acids: CASSLGGFAGELFF. CDR3 DNA sequence: TGTGCCAGCAGCTTAGGGGGATTCGCCGGGGAGCTGTTTTTT.

Note on this clonotype: A much more abundant neighbour one base away suggests this may be a read error. The chain employs TRBV20-1 and TRBJ1-1; D is perhaps TRBD1 (5 bases). In germline, CDR1 is DFQATT, CDR2 SNEGSKA (reference sequence). The CDR3 is 12 residues long. Written as DNA, the CDR3 is TGCAGTGCAACGGAGGGGAACACTGAAGCTCTCTTT. Amino acid sequence: CSATEGNTEALF.

This rearrangement joins TRBV18 to TRBJ1-2, with no clear D. The germline CDR1 and CDR2 sequences are KGHSH and LQKENI. V was trimmed by 3 bases and J by 0 bases, leaving 14 bases between them. The CDR3 covers 16 residues. Here the CDR3 reads CASSPVGGRPNYGYTF. As DNA, the CDR3 is TGTGCCAGCTCACCCGTAGGCGGGCGGCCTAACTATGGCTACACCTTC. Full variable domain (outside the CDR3, taken from reference TRBV18 and TRBJ1-2): NAGVMQNPRHLVRRRGQEARLRCSPMKGHSHVYWYRQLPEEGLKFMVYLQKENIIDESGMPKERFSAEFPKEGPSILRIQQVVRGDSAAYFCASSPVGGRPNYGYTFGSGTRLTVV.

A remark on this clonotype: Mismatch with germline at one junction end may stem from a read error. The chain uses TRBV9 and TRBJ2-3; D gene uncertain. CDR1 and CDR2 (germline): SGDLS, YYNGEE. CDR3 length equals 14 residues. The CDR3 region is CAGSVEWSVDTQYF. The CDR3 nucleotides read TGTGCCGGCAGCGTAGAATGGAGCGTAGATACGCAGTATTTT.

This clonotype was seen only a few times. The chain employs TRBV5-1 and TRBJ2-5, with 7 bases identical to TRBD1. Per germline, CDR1 SGHRS and CDR2 YFSETQ. V lost 7 bases, J lost 2 bases, and 11 bases stayed unmatched. The CDR3 extends over 15 amino acids. CDR3 loop: CASATMGQLQETQYF. As DNA, the CDR3 is TGCGCCAGCGCCACCATGGGACAGTTACAAGAGACCCAGTACTTC.

A note on this clonotype: A much larger clone lies one base from this, so it may be a read error. The chain is built from TRBV2 and TRBJ1-2; D is undetermined. Germline CDR1 and CDR2: SNHLY and FYNNEI. The CDR3 has 14 amino acids. The CDR3 spells CASTRGYATYGCTF. CDR3 coding DNA: TGTGCCAGCACCCGCGGGTACGCTACCTATGGCTGCACCTTC.

This clonotype has ten or more counts. The chain combines TRBV28 with TRBJ2-7; a possible D gene is TRBD2 (5 bases). This CDR3 spans 15 amino acids. Germline loops: CDR1 MDHEN, CDR2 SYDVKM. Between the trimmed V and J ends, which lost 2 bases and 0 bases, there was a span of 11 bases. Written as DNA, the CDR3 is TGTGCCAGCAGTTTACTAGCAGATAGCTCCTACGAGCAGTACTTC. Residues: CASSLLADSSYEQYF.

This clonotype was seen ten or more times. The rearrangement joins TRBV3-2 to TRBJ2-1; TRBD2 is the table's D call, not checked against the DNA. TRBV3-2 is given as a pseudogene. CDR3 size: 16 residues. The CDR3 bases are TGTGCCAGCAGCCAAGAACTGGTGACTAACTACAATGAGCAGTTCTTC. Encoded protein: CASSQELVTNYNEQFF.

V usage is TRBV9 and J usage is TRBJ2-7; 7 bases line up with TRBD2. There are 15 residues in the CDR3. Trimming took 4 bases from V and 1 from J; bases not matched to a gene: 8. Germline values: CDR1 SGDLS, CDR2 YYNGEE. CDR3 bases: TGTGCCAGCAGCCCCGGGGGAGGGGCTTCCTACGAGCAGTACTTC. Its protein product is CASSPGGGASYEQYF.

In its sample, this clonotype was seen a few times. The V gene is TRBV9, the J gene TRBJ2-5, with 10 nucleotides matching TRBD2. Unmatched junction bases numbered 6, after V lost 0 bases and J lost 1 base. Per germline, CDR1 SGDLS and CDR2 YYNGEE. The CDR3 is made up of 17 amino acids. As DNA, the CDR3 is TGTGCCAGCAGCGTAGGGGCTAGCGGGGGCCTCCAAGAGACCCAGTACTTC. It is translated as CASSVGASGGLQETQYF.

The rearrangement uses TRBV28 and TRBJ2-7, with a tentative D call TRBD2 (6 bases). Germline loops: CDR1 MDHEN, CDR2 SYDVKM. This CDR3 is built from 20 residues. The germline V and J ends were trimmed by 5 bases and 0 bases, with 29 bases remaining between them. Here the CDR3 reads CASSLIHRGGARASSYEQYF. The DNA for the CDR3 is TGTGCCAGCAGTCTAATTCACCGGGGAGGAGCCCGGGCGAGCTCCTACGAGCAGTACTTC.

This clonotype came up a few times. This sequence joins TRBV29-1 and TRBJ2-1; D not certain. Germline lookup yields CDR1 SQVTM and CDR2 ANQGSEA. This CDR3 is 14 amino acids long. The germline V and J ends were trimmed by 6 bases and 2 bases, with 14 bases remaining between them. CDR3 DNA sequence: TGCAGCGTCGCCCCCTCGAGACCCTACAATGAGCAGTTCTTC. The encoded protein is CSVAPSRPYNEQFF.

This clonotype was seen a few times. This chain links TRBV5-1 with TRBJ1-1, with TRBD1 as a possible D gene (6 bases). From germline, CDR1 is SGHRS and CDR2 YFSETQ. Trimming removed 2 bases from V and 0 bases from J, with 11 bases in between. The CDR3 extends over 15 amino acids. The CDR3, as DNA: TGCGCCAGCAGCTTCGGTACAGGGATGAACACTGAAGCTTTCTTT. This encodes CASSFGTGMNTEAFF.

V is TRBV12-3 or TRBV12-4 and J is TRBJ2-2; D gene ambiguous. Trimming took off 3 bases at V and 0 bases at J, with 11 bases between the two ends. CDR3 size: 16 residues. CDR3 protein: CASSFFGRANTGELFF. CDR3 bases: TGTGCCAGCAGTTTTTTTGGCCGGGCGAACACCGGGGAGCTGTTTTTT.

The table lists this clonotype with many counts. The gene calls are TRBV7-3 and TRBJ2-7, with 13 bases aligning to TRBD2. The germline V gene has CDR1 SGHTA and CDR2 FQGTGA. The J segment lost 2 bases and the V segment lost 5 bases, leaving 6 bases of the junction unmatched. The CDR3 runs 16 residues. CDR3 protein: CASSLGLAGETYEQYF. In DNA, the CDR3 is TGTGCCAGCAGCCTAGGACTAGCGGGAGAAACCTACGAGCAGTACTTC.

This clonotype was observed at least ten times. The chain carries TRBV5-8 and TRBJ2-1, with D possibly TRBD2 on 6 matching bases. The V end was cut by 4 bases, the J end by 0 bases, with 11 bases between. This CDR3 region has 15 residues. The germline gives CDR1 SGHTS, CDR2 YDEGEE. This chain's CDR3 is CASSQRLVSYNEQFF. The CDR3 coding sequence is TGTGCCAGCAGCCAACGACTAGTCTCCTACAATGAGCAGTTCTTC.

This chain joins TRBV29-1 and TRBJ2-1; the D gene is possibly TRBD2 (5 bases). The CDR3 totals 15 residues. V was shortened by 4 bases and J by 8 bases, with 21 bases between the two germline ends. Germline values: CDR1 SQVTM, CDR2 ANQGSEA. CDR3 sequence (DNA): TGCAGCGTTGGACCAGGCCTGTTCGGGAAAGATGAGCAGTTCTTC. Translated: CSVGPGLFGKDEQFF.

This clonotype has a count of ten or more. V and J are TRBV6-1 and TRBJ2-7, with 7 bases aligning to TRBD1. This CDR3 is 13 amino acids long. V dropped 7 bases and J dropped 3; count of bases not matched to a gene: 6. The germline V gene has CDR1 MNHNS and CDR2 SASEGT. The CDR3, as DNA: TGTGCCAGCAAACAGGGGAACTTCTACGAGCAGTACTTC. Encoded protein: CASKQGNFYEQYF.

This clonotype showed up many times. The rearrangement links TRBV20-1 to TRBJ2-3, with 7 bases identical to TRBD2. After removal of 7 bases from V and 6 bases from J, the junction contained 10 bases not matched to a gene. The CDR3 is made up of 13 amino acids. CDR1 DFQATT and CDR2 SNEGSKA come from the germline V gene (reference sequence). CDR3 amino acids: CSEGGSGVDTQYF. CDR3 coding DNA: TGCAGTGAGGGCGGGAGTGGGGTGGATACGCAGTATTTT.

This clonotype turned up a few times. The V and J genes are TRBV9 and TRBJ2-3; D gene uncertain. Trimming shortened V by 0 bases and J by 0 bases, and 11 bases separated the two germline ends. CDR1 and CDR2 from the germline V gene are SGDLS and YYNGEE. CDR3 size: 16 residues. CDR3 in amino acids: CASSVGSSRSTDTQYF. CDR3 nucleotide sequence: TGTGCCAGCAGCGTAGGGTCTAGTCGAAGCACAGATACGCAGTATTTT.

This clonotype was seen ten or more times. The chain has TRBV7-9 and TRBJ2-1; D not resolved. Germline-derived CDR1 and CDR2 are SEHNR and FQNEAQ (reference sequence). V gave up 1 base and J gave up 3 bases, with 7 bases separating them. This CDR3 is 14 amino acids long. The CDR3 bases are TGTGCCAGCAGCTTAGGTCTAGACTACAATGAGCAGTTCTTC. Its translation is CASSLGLDYNEQFF.

The V call is TRBV11-2, the J call TRBJ2-3, with D possibly matching TRBD2 (6 bases). The CDR3 spans 15 residues. The V gene's germline CDR1 is SGHAT and CDR2 FQNNGV. Deletions cut 5 bases from V and 5 bases from J, with 17 bases between. CDR3: CASSNTRLVQDTQYF. In DNA form, the CDR3 reads TGTGCCAGCAGCAATACTAGACTAGTACAAGATACGCAGTATTTT.

This clonotype has a count of ten or more. The chain is built from TRBV12-3 or TRBV12-4 and TRBJ1-3; D gene uncertain. CDR3 length equals 14 residues. Trimming pared 7 bases from V and 0 bases from J, leaving 10 bases between. The CDR3 sequence is CASKRLISGNTIYF. CDR3 in DNA: TGTGCCAGCAAGCGGCTCATCTCTGGAAACACCATATATTTT.

There are many counts of this clonotype. The rearrangement uses TRBV9 and TRBJ1-1; no definite D call. The CDR3 runs to 15 residues. The V gene lost 0 bases and the J gene lost 0 bases, with 9 bases spanning the gap. Germline CDR1 is SGDLS and CDR2 is YYNGEE. The CDR3 coding sequence is TGTGCCAGCAGCGTAGACGTCGGGTTGAACACTGAAGCTTTCTTT. Translating it yields CASSVDVGLNTEAFF. The variable domain in full, with the rest retrieved from reference TRBV9 and TRBJ1-1, is DSGVTQTPKHLITATGQRVTLRCSPRSGDLSVYWYQQSLDQGLQFLIQYYNGEERAKGNILERFSAQQFPDLHSELNLSSLELGDSALYFCASSVDVGLNTEAFFGQGTRLTVV.

This clonotype was seen ten or more times. The J gene is TRBJ2-3, the V gene TRBV28; 8 nucleotides agree with TRBD2. There are 15 residues in the CDR3. CDR1 MDHEN and CDR2 SYDVKM come from the germline V gene. V shed 4 bases, J shed 4 bases, and the junction held 7 bases outside the gene matches. In nucleotides, the CDR3 is TGTGCCAGCAGTTGGCCGGGGGGGCCCCCAGATACGCAGTATTTT. This translates into CASSWPGGPPDTQYF.